The rows below give T cell receptor beta chains drawn from one sample of a study of blood T cell repertoires in COVID-19. Produced via immunoSEQ multiplex PCR; TCRdb's table is partial and in-frame only. The sample carries more than 95,000 clones, 85% to 90% recorded once. Material for sequencing was peripheral blood. The receptors stem from a human donor in a cohort sampled during active COVID-19. Each CDR3 is given without its conserved first and last residue. The order of the fields is V gene, CDR3 protein.

v_gene: TRBV18; CDR3aa: ASSPPLAGSPYEQY
v_gene: TRBV7-2; CDR3aa: ASSLSGDREYEQY
v_gene: TRBV27; CDR3aa: ASSSPYSINEQF
v_gene: TRBV11-3; CDR3aa: ASSLVGTASNYGYT
v_gene: TRBV7-2; CDR3aa: ASSSRTGSSYNEQF
v_gene: TRBV4-1; CDR3aa: ASSQEQPGLAGVWEQY
v_gene: TRBV7-2; CDR3aa: ASIPLGEGSYEQY
v_gene: TRBV10-3; CDR3aa: AISGTSARGSYNEQF
v_gene: TRBV5-1; CDR3aa: ASTMGTPTRRETQY
v_gene: TRBV28; CDR3aa: ASSLFSWELSTDTQY
v_gene: TRBV12-3/TRBV12-4; CDR3aa: ASSTVGYGYT
v_gene: TRBV19; CDR3aa: ASSISGSSYNEQF
v_gene: TRBV7-2; CDR3aa: ASSLGPGETQY
v_gene: TRBV3-1/TRBV3-2; CDR3aa: ASSAGGVFYNEQF
v_gene: TRBV7-3; CDR3aa: ASSLTGQALDTQY
v_gene: TRBV6-5; CDR3aa: ASSYRDRANSPLH
v_gene: TRBV10-3; CDR3aa: AIKERTGANTEAF
v_gene: TRBV6-1; CDR3aa: ASSEGQGVRGYEQY
v_gene: TRBV5-6; CDR3aa: ASSGQTSNQPQH
v_gene: TRBV27; CDR3aa: ASSPFTGSLVGGFNEQF
v_gene: TRBV7-2; CDR3aa: ASSFSRSRASNTEAF
v_gene: TRBV15; CDR3aa: ATSRGQGQTEQF
v_gene: TRBV4-1; CDR3aa: ASSQVYGRDTNTQY
v_gene: TRBV28; CDR3aa: ASKGEKLF
v_gene: TRBV6-1; CDR3aa: ASSEGGTANYGYT
v_gene: TRBV4-3; CDR3aa: ASSQDISSGNTIY
v_gene: TRBV5-6; CDR3aa: ASSFLDRPETQY
v_gene: TRBV7-6; CDR3aa: ASSLGGQYQETQY
v_gene: TRBV27; CDR3aa: ASSPRRASGQPQH
v_gene: TRBV2; CDR3aa: ASSEGRDSYEQY
v_gene: TRBV2; CDR3aa: ASSGLAGGSQETQY
v_gene: TRBV7-9; CDR3aa: ASSPPGQGSGYT
v_gene: TRBV7-9; CDR3aa: ASSPSTGGRETQY
v_gene: TRBV5-1; CDR3aa: ASSWGTGLVGELF
v_gene: TRBV5-1; CDR3aa: ASSLEPRDRGNTEAF
v_gene: TRBV9; CDR3aa: ASGPGTTLYEQY
v_gene: TRBV29-1; CDR3aa: SVGTVNTEAF
v_gene: TRBV5-1; CDR3aa: ASSLMTGEETQY
v_gene: TRBV18; CDR3aa: ASSPVFKTSGRTDTQY
v_gene: TRBV28; CDR3aa: ASSDGQGVRETQY
v_gene: TRBV6-6; CDR3aa: ASTSLTGDQPQH
v_gene: TRBV19; CDR3aa: ASSSRQDEKLF
v_gene: TRBV15; CDR3aa: ATSSQDRGEEKLF
v_gene: TRBV4-2; CDR3aa: ASSQDRLASGEQY
v_gene: TRBV12-3/TRBV12-4; CDR3aa: ATETVSEQF
v_gene: TRBV18; CDR3aa: ASSPLAGETQY
v_gene: TRBV12-1; CDR3aa: ASSFPGFFGDTEAF
v_gene: TRBV28; CDR3aa: ASSSRQTGYTDTQY
v_gene: TRBV5-6; CDR3aa: ASNPQGYNSPLH
v_gene: TRBV7-2; CDR3aa: ASSYGLAPEQY
v_gene: TRBV30; CDR3aa: ALHRGANYGYT
v_gene: TRBV9; CDR3aa: ASSAGQSNYGYT
v_gene: TRBV12-3/TRBV12-4; CDR3aa: ASSFKGGTEAF
v_gene: TRBV20-1; CDR3aa: SNSRGGEQF
v_gene: TRBV3-1/TRBV3-2; CDR3aa: ASSQLQGFPEAF
v_gene: TRBV19; CDR3aa: ASSIQGLTEAF
v_gene: TRBV4-3; CDR3aa: ASSQAGGTSGLAKNIQY